A single sample gave rise to the 30 T cell receptor beta chains below, sequenced in a study of blood T cells in healthy people across ages. A second about 6 to 12 cycle PCR used barcoded and J-beta primers. TCRdb fed the 5' RACE reads into MiXCR, producing one record per CDR3 protein. The data show 700,000 to 1,000,000 distinct CDR3 sequences, approximately 48% seen once. Input material: blood. The receptors derive from a man in his fifties or sixties in good health.

J is TRBJ2-4 and V is TRBV7-2; D may be TRBD2 (6 bases). The CDR3 is made up of 17 amino acids. The V gene lost 0 bases and the J gene lost 1 base, with 13 bases spanning the gap. Germline loops: CDR1 SGHTA, CDR2 FQGNSA. CDR3 DNA sequence: TGTGCCAGCAGCTTAGCGCTAAGGCGGGGCGCCAAAAACATTCAGTACTTC. Residues: CASSLALRRGAKNIQYF.

With respect to this clonotype: The germline gene is not matched at one end of the junction; a read error may be the cause. CDR3 nucleotides: TGCGCCGGCAGCCAACTGGGCGGGGGCACAGATACGCAGTATTTT. Translating gives CAGSQLGGGTDTQYF. The chain employs TRBV4-1 and TRBJ2-3, with a possible D match to TRBD2 (6 bases). The CDR3 extends over 15 amino acids. Germline V lookup: CDR1 MGHRA, CDR2 YSYEKL.

This sequence joins TRBV6-5 and TRBJ2-2, with 7 bases matching TRBD1. Germline CDR1 reads MNHEY; CDR2 reads SVGAGI. V was pared by 6 bases and J by 3 bases, with 1 base of the junction left unmatched. This CDR3 comprises 13 residues. CDR3 DNA: TGTGCCAGCAGGACAGGGTACACCGGGGAGCTGTTTTTT. Translated: CASRTGYTGELFF.

This clonotype was seen more than once but under ten times. The rearrangement links TRBV12-3 or TRBV12-4 to TRBJ1-6; 7 bases match TRBD1. The J segment lost 9 bases and the V segment lost 6 bases, leaving 11 bases of the junction unmatched. The CDR3 totals 15 residues. In DNA, the CDR3 is TGTGCCAGCAGGGCCTCGAGACAGGGTCCTTCACCCCTCCACTTT. This sequence encodes CASRASRQGPSPLHF.

The V call is TRBV6-1, the J call TRBJ2-7, with 9 nucleotides matching TRBD1. CDR1 and CDR2 from the germline V gene are MNHNS and SASEGT. With V trimmed by 7 bases and J by 4 bases, 14 bases remained unmatched. This CDR3 is 16 amino acids long. CDR3 in DNA: TGTGCCAGCAACCGGGGCGTCGGACAGGGGAGGTACGAGCAGTACTTC. Translation gives CASNRGVGQGRYEQYF.

This chain joins TRBV4-3 and TRBJ1-2, with 9 bases fitting TRBD1. Germline V CDR1 and CDR2: LGHNA, YSLEER. The CDR3 totals 18 residues. J was trimmed by 2 bases and V by 4 bases; bases with no gene match: 14. The CDR3 DNA is TGCGCCAGCAGCCCGAACGCCAAGGCCGGGACAGGGAACTATGGCTACACCTTC. It is translated as CASSPNAKAGTGNYGYTF.

The rearrangement links TRBV20-1 to TRBJ2-1; 14 bases agree with TRBD2. The CDR3 loop spans 16 amino acids. Unmatched junction bases numbered 4, after V lost 6 bases and J lost 0 bases. From germline, CDR1 is DFQATT and CDR2 SNEGSKA (reference sequence). In nucleotides, the CDR3 is TGCAGTGCCGCAGGGACTAGCGGGGGCTCCTACAATGAGCAGTTCTTC. This sequence encodes CSAAGTSGGSYNEQFF.

As concerns this clonotype: A much larger clone lies a single base off, so this may be a read error. The V call is TRBV20-1, the J call TRBJ2-7; 10 nucleotides line up with TRBD1. V dropped 5 bases and J dropped 6; count of bases not matched to a gene: 4. The CDR3 is 12 amino acids. The germline V gene encodes CDR1 DFQATT and CDR2 SNEGSKA (reference sequence). CDR3 DNA: TGCAGTGCTGGGACAGGGGCCGGCGAGCAGTACTTC. Translating gives CSAGTGAGEQYF.

V gene TRBV3-1 combines with J gene TRBJ2-3; 10 positions match TRBD2. J lost 4 bases, V lost 0 bases, and 4 bases had no gene match. Germline CDR1 is LGHDT and CDR2 is YNNKEL (reference sequence). This CDR3 has 16 residues. The CDR3 DNA follows: TGTGCCAGCAGCCAAGATCTAGCGGGGGCCGCAGATACGCAGTATTTT. Amino acid sequence: CASSQDLAGAADTQYF.

The V call is TRBV7-2, the J call TRBJ2-1; D not certain. V lost 6 bases, J lost 6 bases, and 9 bases lay in between. The CDR3 is 12 residues long. The V gene's germline CDR1 is SGHTA and CDR2 FQGNSA. This chain's CDR3 is CASSQMANEQFF. Here the CDR3 DNA reads TGTGCCAGCAGTCAGATGGCCAATGAGCAGTTCTTC. Using reference TRBV7-2 and TRBJ2-1 for the parts outside the CDR3, the full variable domain is GAGVSQSPSNKVTEKGKDVELRCDPISGHTALYWYRQSLGQGLEFLIYFQGNSAPDKSGLPSDRFSAERTGGSVSTLTIQRTQQEDSAVYLCASSQMANEQFFGPGTRLTVL.

This clonotype has at least ten counts. The V and J genes are TRBV29-1 and TRBJ1-2, with a weak D call TRBD1 (6 bases). This CDR3 comprises 13 residues. The V end was cut by 4 bases, the J end by 7 bases, with 16 bases between. CDR1 SQVTM and CDR2 ANQGSEA come from the germline V gene. In DNA, the CDR3 is TGCAGCGTTGCTAGAGAACAGGGCTCTGGCTACACCTTC. It specifies CSVAREQGSGYTF.

CDR3 sequence reads: CASNAGATTDTQYF. CDR3 DNA: TGTGCCAGCAATGCGGGGGCCACCACAGATACGCAGTATTTT. J is TRBJ2-3 and V is TRBV9; D is possibly TRBD2 (7 bases). The CDR3 length is 14 residues. Per germline, CDR1 SGDLS and CDR2 YYNGEE. With 6 bases removed from V and 2 bases from J, the gap between germline ends came to 13 bases.

Only a few counts were recorded for this clonotype. This chain joins TRBV20-1 and TRBJ1-4; 9 bases map to TRBD1. V trimming: 6 bases; J trimming: 5 bases; junction bases outside the gene matches: 10. This CDR3 is built from 15 residues. In germline, CDR1 is DFQATT, CDR2 SNEGSKA (reference sequence). CDR3 region: CSATTGGGGNEKLFF. The CDR3 DNA reads as TGCAGTGCGACTACAGGGGGCGGGGGGAATGAAAAACTGTTTTTT.

This clonotype was found a few times. This rearrangement joins TRBV28 to TRBJ1-6, with TRBD1 identical over 9 bases. The CDR3 is 15 amino acids. J was trimmed by 10 bases and V by 3 bases; bases with no gene match: 7. CDR1 and CDR2 (germline): MDHEN, SYDVKM. CDR3 region: CASSFIGTGRSPLHF. The DNA for the CDR3 is TGTGCCAGCAGTTTTATCGGGACAGGGAGGTCACCCCTCCACTTT.

The chain uses TRBV7-6 and TRBJ2-5; D gene ambiguous. Trimming shortened V by 5 bases and J by 9 bases, and 19 bases separated the two germline ends. CDR3 length equals 14 residues. Germline CDR1 is SGHVS and CDR2 is FNYEAQ. CDR3 protein: CASSPQPTPTPQYF. CDR3 sequence (DNA): TGTGCCAGCAGCCCACAACCGACCCCAACTCCCCAGTACTTC.

The chain couples TRBV29-1 to TRBJ2-5; possibly TRBD1 for D (5 bases). V lost 8 bases and J lost 0, with 25 bases in between. In germline, CDR1 is SQVTM, CDR2 ANQGSEA. The CDR3 spans 17 residues. The DNA for the CDR3 is TGCAGCCCCCCTACTCTGGGCAGGGTCTTGTACCAAGAGACCCAGTACTTC. Its translation is CSPPTLGRVLYQETQYF.

A few counts support this clonotype. This rearrangement joins TRBV11-1 to TRBJ2-2; D not certain. The CDR3 runs 15 residues. Germline loops: CDR1 SGHAT, CDR2 FQDESV (reference sequence). The germline V and J ends were trimmed by 5 bases and 2 bases, with 12 bases remaining between them. CDR3 residues: CASSIRTVNTGELFF. The CDR3 DNA reads TGTGCCAGCAGCATAAGGACGGTTAACACCGGGGAGCTGTTTTTT. The full variable domain, with the rest looked up from reference TRBV11-1 and TRBJ2-2, is EAEVAQSPRYKITEKSQAVAFWCDPISGHATLYWYRQILGQGPELLVQFQDESVVDDSQLPKDRFSAERLKGVDSTLKIQPAELGDSAMYLCASSIRTVNTGELFFGEGSRLTVL.

The V gene is TRBV29-1, the J gene TRBJ2-2; 7 bases match TRBD1. The trim removed 7 bases at V and 7 bases at J, leaving 9 bases unmatched. Per germline, CDR1 SQVTM and CDR2 ANQGSEA. The CDR3 extends over 13 amino acids. CDR3 loop: CSGRQGGGGELFF. The DNA of the CDR3 is TGCAGCGGCCGACAGGGTGGGGGCGGGGAGCTGTTTTTT.

V gene TRBV20-1 combines with J gene TRBJ1-6, with D unresolved. In germline, CDR1 is DFQATT, CDR2 SNEGSKA (reference sequence). The ends were cut back, 3 bases at V and 0 bases at J, with 15 bases in the middle. This CDR3 is built from 17 residues. This CDR3 is CSASRSLVSSYNSPLHF. The DNA for the CDR3 is TGCAGTGCTAGTAGGTCTTTGGTTAGCTCCTATAATTCACCCCTCCACTTT.

The J gene is TRBJ1-1, the V gene TRBV20-1, with D unresolved. Germline CDR1 is DFQATT and CDR2 is SNEGSKA (reference sequence). The CDR3 length is 15 residues. Trimming took off 0 bases at V and 0 bases at J, with 11 bases between the two ends. The CDR3 bases are TGCAGTGCTAGAGACACCCCGGCTATGAACACTGAAGCTTTCTTT. It is translated as CSARDTPAMNTEAFF.

The V gene is TRBV10-3, the J gene TRBJ2-6; 7 bases map to TRBD2. The CDR3 has 15 residues. From germline, CDR1 is ENHRY and CDR2 SYGVKD. J gave up 3 bases and V 4 bases, and 3 bases lay outside the gene matches. This CDR3 is CAISARGSGANVLTF. The CDR3, as DNA: TGTGCCATCAGTGCGCGGGGGAGTGGGGCCAACGTCCTGACTTTC.

The rearrangement joins TRBV13 to TRBJ2-5; 7 nucleotides match TRBD2. The J call is uncertain, as TRBJ2-7 better fits the DNA end. This CDR3 region has 15 residues. Germline CDR1 reads PRHDT; CDR2 reads FYEKMQ (reference sequence). This chain's CDR3 is CASSLSHGRRDEQYF. CDR3 bases: TGTGCCAGCAGCTTATCACACGGGAGGAGAGACGAGCAGTACTTC.

The rearrangement uses TRBV20-1 and TRBJ1-6; D might be TRBD1 (5 bases). V was cut by 0 bases and J by 8 bases, with 20 bases left in between. The CDR3 spans 17 residues. CDR1 is DFQATT and CDR2 is SNEGSKA in the germline V gene (reference sequence). DNA for the CDR3: TGCAGTGCTAGAGATGTCACCAGGGTCTACAATGATTCACCCCTCCACTTT. Its translation: CSARDVTRVYNDSPLHF.

This clonotype was seen once. J is TRBJ1-4 and V is TRBV7-2; D possibly corresponds to TRBD1 (6 bases). V lost 2 bases and J 5 bases, leaving 18 bases between the germline ends. The CDR3 contains 17 residues. From germline, CDR1 is SGHTA and CDR2 FQGNSA. CDR3 nucleotide sequence: TGTGCCAGCAGCTTAAGGCCCGGGGGCAGGGAGAATGAAAAACTGTTTTTT. Translated, it gives CASSLRPGGRENEKLFF.

V is TRBV27 and J is TRBJ2-7; 7 nucleotides agree with TRBD1. Germline lookup yields CDR1 MNHEY and CDR2 SMNVEV (reference sequence). The CDR3 is 13 amino acids. V lost 4 bases to trimming and J lost 5 bases; unmatched junction nucleotides: 5. The CDR3 is CASSCGTANEQYF. The CDR3 region has the DNA TGTGCCAGCAGTTGTGGGACAGCAAACGAGCAGTACTTC.

This clonotype came up a few times. This rearrangement joins TRBV7-2 to TRBJ1-1; no definite D call. V lost 8 bases and J 4 bases, leaving 11 bases between the germline ends. From germline, CDR1 is SGHTA and CDR2 FQGNSA. The CDR3 spans 12 residues. Written as DNA, the CDR3 is TGTGCCAGCCCCGCCGAGGGCACTGAAGCTTTCTTT. It specifies CASPAEGTEAFF.

The rearrangement links TRBV5-1 to TRBJ1-1; possible D gene TRBD1, 6 bases. Trimming removed 3 bases from V and 3 bases from J, with 15 bases in between. Germline V lookup: CDR1 SGHRS, CDR2 YFSETQ. This CDR3 spans 15 amino acids. CDR3 amino acids: CASSSRPRTDTEAFF. CDR3 nucleotides: TGCGCCAGCAGCTCTCGACCCCGGACAGACACTGAAGCTTTCTTT.

The chain carries TRBV11-2 and TRBJ2-3; D is tentatively TRBD1 or TRBD2 (5 bases each). There are 15 residues in the CDR3. CDR1 is SGHAT and CDR2 is FQNNGV in the germline V gene. Trimming took off 1 base at V and 7 bases at J, with 15 bases between the two ends. CDR3 sequence: CASSLGRRDGNTQYF. For the CDR3, the DNA is TGTGCCAGCAGCTTAGGGCGCAGGGACGGAAATACGCAGTATTTT.

This chain links TRBV11-3 with TRBJ2-4, with D unresolved. Germline assignment: CDR1 SGHNT and CDR2 YENEEA. The CDR3 extends over 12 amino acids. V shed 4 bases and J shed 9 bases, with 10 bases lying between them. CDR3 amino acids: CASSSLGVIQYF. In DNA form, the CDR3 reads TGTGCCAGCAGCTCCCTTGGGGTCATTCAGTACTTC.

This chain connects TRBV7-2 to TRBJ1-1, with D possibly TRBD1 on 5 matching bases. Germline V gives CDR1 SGHTA, CDR2 FQGNSA. Trimming took 0 bases from V and 8 from J, leaving 10 bases between them. The length of the CDR3 is 13 residues. The DNA for the CDR3 is TGTGCCAGCAGCTTAGCCTCAGGGTCCGAAGCTTTCTTT. As protein: CASSLASGSEAFF.